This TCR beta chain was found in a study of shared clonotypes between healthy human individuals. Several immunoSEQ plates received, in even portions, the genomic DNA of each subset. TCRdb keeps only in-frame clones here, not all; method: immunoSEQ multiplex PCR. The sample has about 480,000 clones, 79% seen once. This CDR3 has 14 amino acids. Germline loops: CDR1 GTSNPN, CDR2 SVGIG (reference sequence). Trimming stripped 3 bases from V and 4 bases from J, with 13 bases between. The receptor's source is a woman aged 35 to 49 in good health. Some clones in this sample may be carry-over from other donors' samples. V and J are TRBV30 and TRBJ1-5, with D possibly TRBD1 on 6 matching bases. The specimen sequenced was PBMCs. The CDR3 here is CAWRADRPNQPQHF. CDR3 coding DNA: TGTGCCTGGAGGGCCGACAGGCCGAATCAGCCCCAGCATTTT.